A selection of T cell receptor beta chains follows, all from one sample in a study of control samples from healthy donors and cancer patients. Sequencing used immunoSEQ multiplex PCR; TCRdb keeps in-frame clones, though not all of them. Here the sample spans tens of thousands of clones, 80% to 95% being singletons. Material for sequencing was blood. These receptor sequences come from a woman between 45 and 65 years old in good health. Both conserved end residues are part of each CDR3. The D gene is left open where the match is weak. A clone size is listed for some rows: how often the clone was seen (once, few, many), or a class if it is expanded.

TGTGCCAGCACCGAGGGGGGGGCTAACCAGCCCCAGCATTTT,CASTEGGANQPQHF,-,-,TRBJ1-5,TRBV28
TGTGCCAGCAGCTTGGCCGGGGGGGCCCCTTTCTACGAGCAGTACTTC,CASSLAGGAPFYEQYF,TRBD2,-,TRBJ2-7,TRBV5-4
TGTGCCAGCAGTTTAGGACCCGGGACAGCTGGGCGGCATCAGCCCCAGCATTTT,CASSLGPGTAGRHQPQHF,TRBD1,-,TRBJ1-5,TRBV28
TGTGCCAGCAGCGTCAGTACGGGGGCAAGCGACACTGAAGCTTTCTTT,CASSVSTGASDTEAFF,-,-,TRBJ1-1,TRBV9
TGTGCCAGCAGCGGACCGTCCGATGAGCAGTTCTTC,CASSGPSDEQFF,-,-,TRBJ2-1,TRBV7-9
TGTGCCAGCAGTCCCACAGGCCCATCGGCTAATGAAAAACTGTTTTTT,CASSPTGPSANEKLFF,-,few,TRBJ1-4,TRBV28
TGTGCCTGGACCCCGACGAGGGGCAATGAAAAACTGTTTTTT,CAWTPTRGNEKLFF,-,-,TRBJ1-4,TRBV30
TGTGCCAGCAGCACCGCGGGGGGGTGGGAGCTGTTTTTT,CASSTAGGWELFF,TRBD2,-,TRBJ2-2,TRBV7-2
TGTGCCAGCAGCCCTCGAGGGTTCAGCACAGATACGCAGTATTTT,CASSPRGFSTDTQYF,-,-,TRBJ2-3,TRBV6-2/TRBV6-3
TGTGCCAGCAGCGTCGACATCTCCAGTGCATCAGATACGCAGTATTTT,CASSVDISSASDTQYF,-,-,TRBJ2-3,TRBV5-4
TGTGCCTGGAGAAGTGGGGGTGACCAGCCCCAGCATTTT,CAWRSGGDQPQHF,-,once,TRBJ1-5,TRBV30